The text below deals with one TCR beta chain. As yet, its antigen is unknown. Libraries were prepared by immunoSEQ multiplex PCR; TCRdb keeps only in-frame clonotypes and omits some of them. The repertoire holds about 92,000 clones, with 70% to 90% as singletons. This entry is derived from a study of T cell responses to AZD1222 COVID-19 vaccine. The length of the CDR3 is 16 residues. V lost 5 bases to trimming and J lost 3 bases, with 16 bases between them. Germline loops: CDR1 MDHEN, CDR2 SYDVKM. The study, taken as a whole, reports: It was only after the peak T cell response that any repertoires were sampled. White British donors predominated, females outnumbered males, and clonal diversity was possibly underestimated.

The rearrangement uses TRBV28 and TRBJ1-4; a possible D gene is TRBD1 (5 bases). The clonotype was recovered from an adult in good health. The sequencing used peripheral blood, collected on day 0 of AZD1222 vaccination. The DNA for the CDR3 is TGTGCCAGCAGTCCCTGGGTGGGGGGATCTAATGAAAAACTGTTTTTT. It yields the protein CASSPWVGGSNEKLFF.